These T cell receptor beta chains were read from a single sample in a study of blood T cell repertoires in COVID-19. Repertoires were generated with immunoSEQ multiplex PCR, while TCRdb's copy carries only in-frame clones and drops some. The sample comprises roughly 440,000 clones, about 91% of which are singletons, and approximately 12% rests with the top ten. Sequencing input: peripheral blood. The origin of the receptors is a woman in her fifties or sixties with COVID-19, enrolled during active disease. Both conserved end residues are part of each CDR3. The D gene is left open where the match is weak.

TRBJ2-1	TRBV18	TRBD2	TGTGCCAGCTCAATCCGGTTTGGCGGGGGATCCTACAATGAGCAGTTCTTC	CASSIRFGGGSYNEQFF
TRBJ2-2	TRBV5-1	TRBD1	TGCGCCAGCAGCTTGGACAGGGGGTCGAACACCGGGGAGCTGTTTTTT	CASSLDRGSNTGELFF
TRBJ1-1	TRBV3-1/TRBV3-2	.	TGTGCCAGCAGCCCTTTGGGACACTTGAACACTGAAGCTTTCTTT	CASSPLGHLNTEAFF
TRBJ2-1	TRBV10-3	.	TGTGCCATCAGTCCCAACGGGGGGCTCTCCTACAATGAGCAGTTCTTC	CAISPNGGLSYNEQFF
TRBJ1-5	TRBV30	.	TGTGCCCTGGGGGGAGGAGGCAATCAGCCCCAGCATTTT	CALGGGGNQPQHF
TRBJ2-1	TRBV6-6	TRBD2	TGTGCCAGCAGTTACCCCGGGACTAGCGGGGTCAATGAGCAGTTCTTC	CASSYPGTSGVNEQFF
TRBJ2-6	TRBV7-9	TRBD1	TGTGCCAGCAGCAGGGCCTTAAATTGGGGGGACAGGGGAGGTTCTGGGGCCAACGTCCTGACTTTC	CASSRALNWGDRGGSGANVLTF
TRBJ1-5	TRBV5-6	.	TGTGCCAGCAGCTTGGGGCCCGGGAGGAACAATCAGCCCCAGCATTTT	CASSLGPGRNNQPQHF
TRBJ2-1	TRBV5-1	TRBD2	TGCGCCAGCAGCTTGGGCGGGGGGTCCTTAGGGGATGAGCAGTTCTTC	CASSLGGGSLGDEQFF
TRBJ1-2	TRBV30	.	TGTGCCTGGAGCCTCAACGGGGGCTATGGCTACACCTTC	CAWSLNGGYGYTF
TRBJ2-3	TRBV28	.	TGTGCCAGCAGTTTAGACATTAAAGATACGCAGTATTTT	CASSLDIKDTQYF
TRBJ2-3	TRBV28	TRBD2	TGTGCCAGCAGCCCCCAGCGGGGGGCCTCAGATACGCAGTATTTT	CASSPQRGASDTQYF
TRBJ1-4	TRBV20-1	.	TGCAGTGCTAGTGCCGTTGGGCATGAAAAACTGTTTTTT	CSASAVGHEKLFF
TRBJ2-3	TRBV15	TRBD1	TGTGCCACCAACTCAGGGGGCTGGACAGATACGCAGTATTTT	CATNSGGWTDTQYF
TRBJ2-7	TRBV6-5	.	TGTGCCAGCACCCCCTCTTCGGGTGACTACGAGCAGTACTTC	CASTPSSGDYEQYF